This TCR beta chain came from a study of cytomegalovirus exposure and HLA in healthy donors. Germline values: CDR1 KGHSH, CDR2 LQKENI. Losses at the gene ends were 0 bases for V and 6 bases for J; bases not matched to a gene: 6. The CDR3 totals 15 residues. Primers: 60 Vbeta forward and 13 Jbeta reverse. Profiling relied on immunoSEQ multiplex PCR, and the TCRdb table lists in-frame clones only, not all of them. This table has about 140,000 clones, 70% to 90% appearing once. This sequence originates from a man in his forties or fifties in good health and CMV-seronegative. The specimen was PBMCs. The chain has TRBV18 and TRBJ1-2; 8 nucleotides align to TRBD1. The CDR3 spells CASSPPVRGRHGYTF. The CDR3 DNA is TGTGCCAGCTCACCACCGGTCAGGGGGCGCCATGGCTACACCTTC.